The clone carrying this T cell receptor (beta chain) was picked up many times. Its antigen remains unidentified. The data belong to a study of T-cell reconstitution after alpha-beta-depleted transplantation in children. General study results and limits: Surviving recipient T cells and thymic progenitors underlay high day-60 TCRbeta diversity in some patients. A year post-transplant, T-cell counts and diversity derived mostly from newly produced T cells. At around two months after transplant, the alpha-beta T cells were reportedly derived from several hundred expanded clones that came from non-depleted graft cells.

TCRbeta library construction was performed incorporating unique molecular identifiers. From the PCR reads, TCRdb called clonotypes with MiXCR, one entry per CDR3 protein. The table lists about 300,000 distinct CDR3 sequences, roughly 8.2% of them singletons. Sequenced material: peripheral blood, taken 360 days after TCRalphabeta/CD19-depleted stem cell transplant. This TCR came from a female patient aged 2 to 10 who had a stem cell transplant for Fanconi anemia, so the T cells may come from the graft donor.

As DNA, the CDR3 is TGTGCCAGCAGTGAACCGCGGGACAGGGACTACGAGCAGTACTTC. It is translated as CASSEPRDRDYEQYF. The chain employs TRBV28 and TRBJ2-7, with 9 nucleotides matching TRBD1. The CDR3 is 15 residues long. After removal of 5 bases from V and 3 bases from J, the junction contained 8 bases not matched to a gene. Germline V gives CDR1 MDHEN, CDR2 SYDVKM. Using reference TRBV28 and TRBJ2-7 for the parts outside the CDR3, the full variable domain is DVKVTQSSRYLVKRTGEKVFLECVQDMDHENMFWYRQDPGLGLRLIYFSYDVKMKEKGDIPEGYSVSREKKERFSLILESASTNQTSMYLCASSEPRDRDYEQYFGPGTRLTVT.